Below are 10 T cell receptor beta chains sequenced from a single sample in a study of Ad26.COV2.S vaccination and SARS-CoV-2 variants. Method: immunoSEQ multiplex PCR; TCRdb's copy keeps in-frame clones and lacks some. Of around 400,000 clones listed, about 80% are singletons. Described treatment: over 15 received Ad26.COV2.S at low or high dose, single or two shots; about 5 received placebo; per-sample allocation not given. Sampling occurred on day 63 after the first vaccine or placebo injection. The sequencing used peripheral blood, collected in a trial of Ad26.COV2.S vaccine versus placebo. The origin of the receptors is a person between 18 and 60 years old who received the Ad26.COV2.S COVID-19 vaccine or a placebo.

This clone was observed a few times. The chain has TRBV28 and TRBJ2-1; possible D gene TRBD2, 6 bases. The CDR3 sequence is 15 residues long. The germline gives CDR1 MDHEN, CDR2 SYDVKM. The germline V and J ends were trimmed by 2 bases and 0 bases, with 8 bases remaining between them. CDR3 coding DNA: TGTGCCAGCAGTTTAGGGGGGTCCTCCTACAATGAGCAGTTCTTC. Translating it yields CASSLGGSSYNEQFF.

Note on this clone: Other DNA sequences of this sample code for an identical CDR3. V usage is TRBV2 and J usage is TRBJ1-1; D possibly corresponds to TRBD1 (5 bases). The CDR3 is made up of 13 amino acids. The V end was cut by 3 bases, the J end by 0 bases, with 5 bases between. Per germline, CDR1 SNHLY and CDR2 FYNNEI. CDR3 region: CASSEGVNTEAFF. CDR3 in DNA: TGTGCCAGCAGTGAGGGGGTGAACACTGAAGCTTTCTTT.

On this clone: Relative to the germline gene, one junction end is altered; a read error may explain this. The chain joins TRBV5-1 to TRBJ2-3, with D possibly being TRBD2 (6 bases). The CDR3 consists of 15 residues. The germline gives CDR1 SGHRS, CDR2 YFSETQ. The CDR3 DNA is TGCGCCAGCAGCTTGGCCACCGGTGGGGGAGGAAGCGTAGGGTTT. It is translated as CASSLATGGGGSVGF.

This clone showed up just once. The J gene is TRBJ2-2, the V gene TRBV4-1; D ambiguous. Per germline, CDR1 MGHRA and CDR2 YSYEKL. V lost 6 bases and J lost 1, with 6 bases in between. The CDR3 has 13 amino acids. The chain's CDR3 is CASRKQNTGELFF. CDR3 coding DNA: TGCGCCAGCAGGAAGCAGAACACCGGGGAGCTGTTTTTT.

The chain couples TRBV12-3 or TRBV12-4 to TRBJ2-7; D is tentatively TRBD1 or TRBD2 (5 bases each). Trimming shortened V by 3 bases and J by 5 bases, and 11 bases separated the two germline ends. This CDR3 comprises 13 residues. DNA of the CDR3: TGTGCCAGCAGTTTGGGGGTTTCCCACGAGCAGTACTTC. Translated, it gives CASSLGVSHEQYF.

This clone was counted only a few times. The chain has TRBV15 and TRBJ1-1; tentative D call: TRBD1 (5 bases). The germline CDR1 and CDR2 sequences are LNHNV and YYDKDF (reference sequence). Trimming shortened V by 5 bases and J by 1 base, and 14 bases separated the two germline ends. The CDR3 contains 15 residues. The CDR3 nucleotides are TGTGCCACCAGCCCCATGGGGGGGACGAACACTGAAGCTTTCTTT. Its protein product is CATSPMGGTNTEAFF.

J is TRBJ2-6 and V is TRBV2; D may be TRBD1 (6 bases). The CDR3 covers 18 residues. The V and J ends lost 6 bases and 1 base respectively, with 19 bases between them. Germline CDR1 and CDR2: SNHLY and FYNNEI. This chain's CDR3 is CASREQGNSFSGANVLTF. The CDR3 DNA reads TGTGCCAGCAGGGAACAGGGTAATTCCTTTTCTGGGGCCAACGTCCTGACTTTC.

The V call is TRBV6-5, the J call TRBJ2-3; no clear D. The germline V gene encodes CDR1 MNHEY and CDR2 SVGAGI. This CDR3 comprises 13 residues. Trimming pared 2 bases from V and 1 base from J, leaving 4 bases between. The CDR3 DNA is TGTGCCAGCAGTTACGAGCGCACAGATACGCAGTATTTT. Its protein product is CASSYERTDTQYF.

V gene TRBV6-5 combines with J gene TRBJ1-4, with unresolved D. The V gene lost 0 bases and the J gene lost 7 bases, with 15 bases spanning the gap. There are 16 residues in the CDR3. CDR1 and CDR2 from the germline V gene are MNHEY and SVGAGI. The CDR3 DNA is TGTGCCAGCAGTTACTCGCCGAGTTGGAAGAGTGAAAAACTGTTTTTT. This gives the protein CASSYSPSWKSEKLFF.

The chain carries TRBV7-2 and TRBJ2-1, with D unresolved. There are 15 residues in the CDR3. Germline CDR1 and CDR2: SGHTA and FQGNSA. V was shortened by 0 bases and J by 3 bases, with 9 bases between the two germline ends. The CDR3, as DNA: TGTGCCAGCAGCTTAGCAGGGAACGACTACAATGAGCAGTTCTTC. Translation: CASSLAGNDYNEQFF.